This TCR beta chain was identified during a study of OX40 agonist ivuxolimab in advanced cancers. Study-level background: The costimulatory receptor OX40 (CD134) was targeted by ivuxolimab, a fully human IgG2 agonistic monoclonal antibody. Partial responses occurred in three dose-escalation patients, of whom one had hepatocellular carcinoma and two had cutaneous melanoma. The dose-escalation cohort was almost 85% male with a mean age of about 60 years, ranging from roughly 23 to 80. Of the 50 to 55 patients in dose escalation, around 20 had hepatocellular carcinoma, around 15 had melanoma, 9 had renal cell carcinoma and 9 had head and neck cancer. Intravenous ivuxolimab was administered to patients every 2 weeks at six dose levels: 0.01, 0.1, 0.3, 1.5, 3 and 10 mg/kg. Peripheral TCRbeta sequencing was intended to test whether TCR sequence diversity was altered and clonal T-cell expansion was caused by ivuxolimab. The monotherapy dose-escalation portion (N = 52 patients) of the phase I ivuxolimab trial is reported in the paper. Patients were allowed to have had prior anti-PD-1, anti-PD-L1 or anti-CTLA-4 therapy, and 30% to 40% of the dose-escalation patients had been treated with checkpoint inhibitors.

Notes on this clone: Its antigen is still unknown. It has no much larger one-base neighbor in the sample; base qualities were not kept.

V is cut by 1 base and J by 0 bases, and the space between the germline ends is 12 bases. The cysteine opens and the phenylalanine closes a CDR3 of 16 amino acids. Only CDR3 DNA is held: 48 bases, read in frame from base 1. CDR1 and CDR2 were assigned from the germline V gene as SGHTA and FQGNSA. On the study overall, not on this receptor specifically: Low levels of normalized T-cell clonal expansion were also seen in some nonresponding patients. Antigen specificity was not determined for the clonally expanded peripheral T cells. In the 0.1-3.0 mg/kg groups, partial responders were among the patients with the lowest normalized peripheral clonal expansion, particularly in CD8+ T cells. On average, CD8+ T cells showed more expanded clones than CD4+ T cells after ivuxolimab. At doses of 0.1 to 3.0 mg/kg, clonal expansion of both CD4+ and CD8+ T cells in blood was seen between baseline and week 6.

Patients with a history of autoimmune disease or receiving systemic immunosuppression were excluded from the trial. Peripheral blood for TCR sequencing was drawn from every dose cohort at baseline, at cycle 4 day 1 and at cycle 7 day 1. The samples were taken from a phase I, first-in-human, multicenter, open-label dose-escalation trial of ivuxolimab. The trial enrolled adults with locally advanced or metastatic head and neck squamous cell, hepatocellular, melanoma or renal cell carcinoma. Before TCR sequencing, CD4+ T cells and CD8+ T cells were sorted from peripheral blood as separate populations. To sequence the TCRbeta CDR3 region, genomic DNA was isolated from the sorted cells. TCRbeta CDR3 regions were sequenced using the immunoSEQ Assay. TCRdb took this table from immuneACCESS and kept in-frame rearrangements with V and J called. Such tables lack part of the clones; where checked against another copy, unresolved V genes explain under half of the gap, and the rest is unexplained. This sample comprises about 79,000 clones, less than 95% of them detected only once. Around 9.6% of the sample is taken by the ten largest.

The source of this sequence is an adult with an advanced solid tumor such as melanoma, head and neck, liver or kidney cancer. This receptor chain uses TRBV7-2 and TRBJ1-1; no D gene can be assigned with confidence. Sequences were derived from CD4+ or CD8+ T cells sorted from blood, sampled in a trial of the OX40 agonist ivuxolimab. Read as DNA, the sequence is TGTGCCAGCAGCTTAGATGGGCTAGACCTGAACACTGAAGCTTTCTTT. The resulting protein is CASSLDGLDLNTEAFF.